This TCR beta chain was observed in a study of T cells in Graves' hyperthyroidism and ophthalmopathy. Broader study findings: Ophthalmopathy, which appeared later, was predicted by the model a median 6.5 months before onset. By a 13 V-J model, ophthalmopathy was set apart from stable hyperthyroidism.

This clonotype was detected many times. Its target is not known. Template material for amplifying TCR beta CDR3 regions consisted of RNA transcripts. The study used the HTBI primer set for a first-round RT-PCR of the TCR CDR3. TCRdb reprocessed the multiplex PCR reads via MiXCR and lists one record per CDR3 protein. The sample shows roughly 380,000 distinct CDR3 sequences, about an eighth of them seen only once. The patients, who ranged from 18 to 65 in age, presented with newly diagnosed hyperthyroidism lasting under 2 months. PBMCs were derived from about 10 ml fresh peripheral blood. In germline, CDR1 is SQVTM, CDR2 ANQGSEA. The V and J ends lost 5 bases and 5 bases respectively, with 13 bases between them. CDR3 length: 12 residues.

The receptor was derived from a woman aged 18 to 35 with Graves' hyperthyroidism. V and J are TRBV29-1 and TRBJ2-7; either TRBD1 or TRBD2 may supply D (5 bases each). Sequencing was carried out using blood. The CDR3 is CSVKQGVNEQYF. CDR3 nucleotide sequence: TGCAGCGTTAAGCAGGGAGTCAACGAGCAGTACTTC.